Given below is one T cell receptor beta chain in context. Its target is not known. The germline V gene encodes CDR1 PRHDT and CDR2 FYEKMQ (reference sequence). The CDR3 has 15 amino acids. This entry belongs to a study of T cell clusters in autoimmune cytopenias. Study-level information: The median distinct TRB clonotype count was approximately 2,500 per sample, from a median roughly 55,000 reads.

Study-wide results and limits: No cluster-lack signature appeared between secondary cytopenia and chronic lymphocytic leukemia patients, apparently due to lymphoma masking.

Multiplex touch-down PCR amplified TRB using TRB-A and TRB-B pools in one tube. TCRdb re-analyzed the multiplex PCR reads; it lists each CDR3 protein once, without DNA. The sample data list 6,000 to 8,000 distinct CDR3 sequences. TRB amplification used approximately 250 ng of peripheral blood genomic DNA. This clonotype originated in a human donor with an autoimmune cytopenia or autoimmune hepatitis (not recorded which). The chain has TRBV13 and TRBJ2-5; the TCRdb D gene call, TRBD2, has no DNA to confirm it. Sequencing was performed on peripheral blood. The CDR3 loop reads CASSLGRRAVETQYF.